This TCR beta chain was sequenced for a study of T-cell memory formation after mild COVID-19. Looking at the study overall: Among the donors, TCR clusters were largely specific to each donor. Findings and caveats of the study: Cross-reactive memory seemingly joined, as some responding clones were found in pre-infection memory. Clones contracting over day 15 to 85 were CD4/CD8 balanced, with later expanders leaning CD4+.

A remark on this clonotype: No antigen is known for it.

UMIs and sample barcodes were carried by the TCR alpha and TCR beta cDNA libraries that 5'RACE produced using constant-segment primers. TCRdb itself ran the 5' RACE reads through MiXCR, one entry per CDR3 protein. This sample has 200,000 to 250,000 distinct CDR3 sequences, with 15% found just once. This CDR3 region has 15 residues. CDR1 is DFQATT, CDR2 SNEGSKA, per germline (reference sequence). The V and J ends lost 2 bases and 6 bases, in that order; junction bases with no gene match: 8. This sequence joins TRBV20-1 and TRBJ2-1, with 9 bases that match TRBD1. The sequence derives from an adult woman who had mild COVID-19 (a few samples of this study predate the infection). Cell type and time point are not known. The source material was PBMCs or a T cell subset sorted from them (not recorded which). Here the CDR3 reads CSARTRRTGVNEQFF. CDR3 coding DNA: TGCAGTGCTAGAACGAGACGGACAGGGGTCAATGAGCAGTTCTTC.